One sample yielded the 26 T cell receptor beta chains listed below, sequenced in a study of CD8 T cells in Susac syndrome. When the RNA was reverse transcribed, random hexamers were used with an input of roughly 0.45 to 1 ug. Using its own MiXCR run on the immunoSEQ multiplex PCR reads, TCRdb lists one record per CDR3 protein. The sample lists 170,000 or so distinct CDR3 sequences; approximately 93% were seen once. Sequencing used CD4+ T cells from PBMCs. These TCRs come from a human donor with multiple sclerosis.

This clonotype came up once. The gene calls are TRBV28 and TRBJ1-5; maybe TRBD1 (5 bases). V lost 5 bases, J lost 2 bases, and 13 bases lay in between. CDR1 and CDR2 from the germline V gene are MDHEN and SYDVKM. The CDR3 length is 15 residues. The CDR3 bases are TGTGCCAGCAGTCGGGGGGTCATTGGCAATCAGCCCCAGCATTTT. It is translated as CASSRGVIGNQPQHF.

The chain employs TRBV2 and TRBJ2-7; D unresolved. V was shortened by 0 bases and J by 4 bases, with 16 bases between the two germline ends. The germline gives CDR1 SNHLY, CDR2 FYNNEI. The CDR3 has 16 residues. The CDR3 sequence is CASSEALERDQYEQYF. The CDR3 DNA reads as TGTGCCAGCAGTGAAGCGCTTGAAAGGGATCAATACGAGCAGTACTTC. Combining the CDR3 with reference TRBV2 and TRBJ2-7 gives the whole variable domain EPEVTQTPSHQVTQMGQEVILRCVPISNHLYFYWYRQILGQKVEFLVSFYNNEISEKSEIFDDQFSVERPDGSNFTLKIRSTKLEDSAMYFCASSEALERDQYEQYFGPGTRLTVT.

J is TRBJ2-7 and V is TRBV18, with D unresolved. The germline V and J ends were trimmed by 4 bases and 3 bases, with 19 bases remaining between them. This CDR3 spans 16 amino acids. CDR1 KGHSH and CDR2 LQKENI come from the germline V gene. The CDR3 sequence is CASSQTGKVGIYEQYF. CDR3 nucleotides: TGTGCCAGCTCACAGACCGGAAAAGTCGGAATCTACGAGCAGTACTTC.

J is TRBJ2-7 and V is TRBV7-2; D uncertain. Trimming shortened V by 2 bases and J by 7 bases, and 15 bases separated the two germline ends. The germline CDR1 and CDR2 sequences are SGHTA and FQGNSA. The CDR3 length is 14 residues. CDR3 nucleotides: TGTGCCAGCAGCTTAAGTCGGGTAGGGAATGAGCAGTACTTC. Translated: CASSLSRVGNEQYF.

The rearrangement joins TRBV6-5 to TRBJ2-6; weak D call: TRBD1 (6 bases). The CDR3 length is 15 residues. V lost 6 bases and J lost 2, with 11 bases in between. From germline, CDR1 is MNHEY and CDR2 SVGAGI. The CDR3 DNA sequence: TGTGCCAGCAGGTCTTGGGACACTGGGGCCAACGTCCTGACTTTC. This encodes CASRSWDTGANVLTF.

V is TRBV7-9 and J is TRBJ2-7, with D perhaps assigned TRBD1 or TRBD2 (5 bases each). Germline CDR1 is SEHNR and CDR2 is FQNEAQ (reference sequence). V was trimmed by 5 bases and J by 3 bases, leaving 14 bases between them. This CDR3 contains 14 residues. CDR3 residues: CASSNGDGFYEQYF. The CDR3 bases are TGTGCCAGCAGCAACGGGGACGGTTTCTACGAGCAGTACTTC.

The chain combines TRBV27 with TRBJ2-3; either TRBD1 or TRBD2 may fit D (5 bases each). CDR3 length: 15 residues. The V end was cut by 6 bases, the J end by 1 base, with 14 bases between. Per germline, CDR1 MNHEY and CDR2 SMNVEV (reference sequence). The CDR3, as DNA: TGTGCCAGCAGCGTTTCGGGGACGCGCACAGATACGCAGTATTTT. It codes for CASSVSGTRTDTQYF.

The chain uses TRBV5-4 and TRBJ2-3, with D possibly matching TRBD2 (5 bases). V lost 3 bases and J 0 bases, leaving 5 bases between the germline ends. This CDR3 is 13 amino acids long. CDR1 is SGHNT, CDR2 YYREEE, per germline (reference sequence). The CDR3 sequence: CASSWTSTDTQYF. The CDR3 bases are TGTGCCAGCAGCTGGACTAGCACAGATACGCAGTATTTT.

The CDR3: CASSLVSVNYGYTF. In DNA, the CDR3 is TGTGCCAGCAGCTTGGTGTCGGTTAACTATGGCTACACCTTC. The V gene is TRBV5-4, the J gene TRBJ1-2; D is uncertain. V lost 0 bases and J lost 1, with 7 bases in between. The CDR3 sequence is 14 residues long. In germline, CDR1 is SGHNT, CDR2 YYREEE (reference sequence).

The V call is TRBV24-1, the J call TRBJ1-5; D gene ambiguous. The CDR3 consists of 15 residues. With 6 bases removed from V and 4 bases from J, the gap between germline ends came to 15 bases. From germline, CDR1 is KGHDR and CDR2 SFDVKD. CDR3 nucleotides: TGTGCCACCAGTAGCCGGGCCCCAGGTAATCAGCCCCAGCATTTT. It yields the protein CATSSRAPGNQPQHF.

CDR3 DNA: TGCGCCAGCAGCTTGGTTCACGGTAATATGAACACTGAAGCTTTCTTT. This translates into CASSLVHGNMNTEAFF. V gene TRBV5-1 combines with J gene TRBJ1-1; no reliable D call. The ends were cut back, 0 bases at V and 0 bases at J, with 12 bases in the middle. The CDR3 contains 16 residues. Germline lookup yields CDR1 SGHRS and CDR2 YFSETQ.

The CDR3 loop is CSVTWTGFNQPQHF. In nucleotides, the CDR3 is TGCAGTGTTACTTGGACAGGGTTCAATCAGCCCCAGCATTTT. V usage is TRBV20-1 and J usage is TRBJ1-5; 8 positions match TRBD1. CDR1 and CDR2 (germline): DFQATT, SNEGSKA (reference sequence). CDR3 length: 14 amino acids. J lost 3 bases, V lost 7 bases, and 8 bases had no gene match.

The table lists this clonotype with a few counts. The chain has TRBV28 and TRBJ2-7, with a possible D match to TRBD2 (5 bases). Germline lookup yields CDR1 MDHEN and CDR2 SYDVKM. The CDR3 has 14 residues. V was shortened by 5 bases and J by 0 bases, with 11 bases between the two germline ends. This chain's CDR3 is CASSLSGGSYEQYF. The CDR3 DNA sequence: TGTGCCAGCAGTCTCAGCGGAGGCTCCTACGAGCAGTACTTC. Full variable domain (rest looked up from reference TRBV28 and TRBJ2-7): DVKVTQSSRYLVKRTGEKVFLECVQDMDHENMFWYRQDPGLGLRLIYFSYDVKMKEKGDIPEGYSVSREKKERFSLILESASTNQTSMYLCASSLSGGSYEQYFGPGTRLTVT.

The chain is built from TRBV5-1 and TRBJ1-2; D is uncertain. From germline, CDR1 is SGHRS and CDR2 YFSETQ. The CDR3 is 13 amino acids. Between the trimmed V and J ends, which lost 0 bases and 4 bases, there was a span of 7 bases. The CDR3 sequence: CASSLEAVYGYTF. CDR3 coding DNA: TGCGCCAGCAGCTTGGAGGCAGTCTATGGCTACACCTTC.

This chain joins TRBV20-1 and TRBJ2-7, with a weak D call TRBD2 (5 bases). The V end was cut by 5 bases, the J end by 4 bases, with 12 bases between. The CDR3 is 12 amino acids. Looked up from germline, CDR1 is DFQATT and CDR2 is SNEGSKA (reference sequence). The CDR3 region has the DNA TGCAGTGCTCAGCCGGGCGGGTACGAGCAGTACTTC. Residues: CSAQPGGYEQYF.

The chain has TRBV7-2 and TRBJ2-1, with TRBD2 identical over 7 bases. CDR3 length equals 15 residues. With 3 bases clipped from V and 5 bases from J, the junction kept 7 bases outside the gene matches. The V gene's germline CDR1 is SGHTA and CDR2 FQGNSA. CDR3 loop: CASSFRAGLNNEQFF. DNA of the CDR3: TGTGCCAGCAGCTTTAGAGCGGGACTGAACAATGAGCAGTTCTTC.

The CDR3 region has the DNA TGTGCCAGCAGCTCCCTTGTTGGTGGGGCCCAAAACATTCAGTACTTC. It specifies CASSSLVGGAQNIQYF. The chain links TRBV7-9 to TRBJ2-4, with a tentative D call TRBD1 (5 bases). The V end was cut by 4 bases, the J end by 5 bases, with 18 bases between. CDR3 length equals 16 residues. The germline CDR1 and CDR2 sequences are SEHNR and FQNEAQ (reference sequence).

The rearrangement joins TRBV10-1 to TRBJ2-2, with 10 nucleotides matching TRBD1. Germline CDR1 WNHNN, CDR2 SYGVQD (reference sequence). V lost 8 bases and J lost 6; bases outside the gene matches: 3. The CDR3 sequence is 13 residues long. CDR3: CASGGQGAGELFF. CDR3 coding DNA: TGCGCCAGCGGAGGACAGGGGGCCGGGGAGCTGTTTTTT.

The CDR3 sequence: CASSLGGRGPMNTEAFF. The CDR3 region has the DNA TGTGCCAGCAGTCTTGGGGGGAGGGGGCCCATGAACACTGAAGCTTTCTTT. V usage is TRBV12-3 or TRBV12-4 and J usage is TRBJ1-1; 7 bases are shared with TRBD1. The length of the CDR3 is 17 residues. V lost 5 bases and J lost 0; bases outside the gene matches: 12.

V and J are TRBV12-3 or TRBV12-4 and TRBJ2-4, with TRBD1 matching 8 bases. CDR3 length: 13 amino acids. The ends lost 4 bases at V and 6 bases at J; junction bases unmatched: 2. The CDR3 sequence: CASSSTGGNIQYF. Written as DNA, the CDR3 is TGTGCCAGCAGTTCCACAGGGGGAAACATTCAGTACTTC.

This clonotype was counted a single time. The chain carries TRBV15 and TRBJ2-7; weak D call: TRBD2 (6 bases). The CDR3 is 13 amino acids. V shed 4 bases and J shed 6 bases, with 13 bases lying between them. CDR1 and CDR2 from the germline V gene are LNHNV and YYDKDF (reference sequence). CDR3 DNA sequence: TGTGCCACCAGCACACGGTCCGGGGGCGAGCAGTACTTC. Residues: CATSTRSGGEQYF.

CDR3: CATSDRIYGYTF. In DNA, the CDR3 is TGTGCCACCAGTGACAGAATCTATGGCTACACCTTC. The genes are TRBV24-1 and TRBJ1-2; the D is unclear. Germline V gene data show CDR1 as KGHDR and CDR2 as SFDVKD. The CDR3 is 12 residues long. V lost 4 bases, J lost 4 bases, and 6 bases lay in between.

The V gene is TRBV19, the J gene TRBJ2-1; no reliable D call. Germline loops: CDR1 LNHDA, CDR2 SQIVND (reference sequence). With 6 bases removed from V and 8 bases from J, the gap between germline ends came to 17 bases. CDR3 length equals 14 residues. The CDR3 is CASRFSQLHDEQFF. The CDR3 coding sequence is TGTGCCAGTAGATTCTCACAGTTACACGATGAGCAGTTCTTC.

This chain uses TRBV10-3 with TRBJ2-1; the match to TRBD2 covers 13 bases. V was clipped by 7 bases and J by 8 bases; unmatched bases: 5. CDR1 is ENHRY and CDR2 is SYGVKD in the germline V gene. The CDR3 is 14 amino acids. CDR3 amino acids: CAIIGLAGVHEQFF. The CDR3 DNA reads as TGTGCCATCATCGGACTAGCGGGAGTTCATGAGCAGTTCTTC.

The CDR3 nucleotides are TGTGCCAGCAAGGGACAGGGCTCCTACAATGAGCAGTTCTTC. Its protein is CASKGQGSYNEQFF. V and J are TRBV2 and TRBJ2-1; 9 nucleotides agree with TRBD1. Germline V gene sequence: CDR1 SNHLY, CDR2 FYNNEI. Trimming removed 7 bases from V and 0 bases from J; junction bases left unmatched: 1. CDR3 length: 14 amino acids. Full variable domain (missing parts from reference TRBV2 and TRBJ2-1): EPEVTQTPSHQVTQMGQEVILRCVPISNHLYFYWYRQILGQKVEFLVSFYNNEISEKSEIFDDQFSVERPDGSNFTLKIRSTKLEDSAMYFCASKGQGSYNEQFFGPGTRLTVL.

In nucleotides, the CDR3 is TGTGCCAGCAGTTTAGGGGGGCTAGGCACAGATACGCAGTATTTT. It codes for CASSLGGLGTDTQYF. J is TRBJ2-3 and V is TRBV12-3 or TRBV12-4, with D maybe TRBD1 (6 bases). The CDR3 loop spans 15 amino acids. The V gene lost 1 base and the J gene lost 1 base, with 9 bases spanning the gap.